The TCR beta chain described here comes from a study of neurological immune-mediated disorders (dated by TCRdb to between 2018 and 2021). The study in broad terms: Of the approximately 34 multiple sclerosis patients, around 30 had relapsing-remitting MS and 3 had secondary progressive MS. Using UMI-based sequencing, the study compared peripheral blood TCR-beta repertoires from patients with HTLV-I-associated myelopathy (HAM/TSP), patients with multiple sclerosis, and healthy controls. The 85 to 110 TCR-beta libraries included longitudinal samples, technical triplicates and paired sorted CD4+ and CD8+ T-cell subsets alongside PBMC samples. The cohort included 68 subjects: about 15 with HAM/TSP, around 35 with multiple sclerosis, and approximately 20 healthy controls.

The CDR3 has 12 amino acids, counting the end cysteine and phenylalanine. Only CDR3 DNA is held: 36 bases, read in frame from base 1. In the germline V gene, CDR1 corresponds to SQVTM and CDR2 to ANQGSEA. The V end loses 8 bases and the J end loses 6 bases, and a stretch of 15 bases separates them. cDNA synthesis used template-switch 5'RACE with a primer carrying a 10-nucleotide random unique molecular identifier tagging each TCR transcript. Every sequencing run yielded over 200 million TCR-beta sequences covering 15-18 subjects. The RNeasy kit was used for extraction of total RNA. The KAPA Real-time Library Amplification kit was used to amplify TCR-beta VDJ regions with primers for the TCR constant region and the 5'RACE anchor. A first PCR added sample indexes and Illumina adaptors, and a second PCR then raised library yield. After Ampure bead purification, the roughly 650 bp TCR product was size-selected on a 2% E-gel SizeSelection system. Library quality was checked on a Bioanalyzer, concentration was measured with Qubit, and libraries were quantified with the Kapa Library Quantification kit before pooling. An Illumina HiSeq 2500 was used to sequence the libraries paired-end at 2 x 150 bp. To increase sequence diversity, 25-30% phiX was spiked into each library pool. The authors' analysis ran thus. Quality-filtered reads were processed with the UMI-based MiGEC pipeline, which removed over 75% of raw TCR sequences during error correction. VDJ genes were aligned to IMGT germline references, and clonotypes were defined by unique CDR3 amino acid sequence plus V-J genes. VDJtools evaluated clonal expansion, Shannon diversity and CDR3 relatedness (CalcPairwiseDistances, ClusterSamples); CLCbio workbench built phylogenetic trees. Expanded clones were defined as having at least 8 unique UMIs, based on coefficient-of-variation modelling across technical triplicates. The raw public data were reprocessed by TCRdb itself: fastp quality trimming at Q25, MiXCR clonotype calling, in-frame beta chains only. Each entry merges the rows of one CDR3 protein and shows their most common DNA and genes. TCRdb assigned the V and J calls; the authors' analysis was not used. The sample includes approximately 74,000 distinct CDR3 sequences, with 4% to 6% observed a single time. The ten largest clonotypes hold less than 8% of the sample.

In this sample, this clonotype turned up many times. The clone's antigen remains unknown. No base quality information exists; no much larger clone differs at one position. Libraries from unsorted PBMCs were made from 2 million PBMCs kept in RNAlater at -80 degrees C until RNA extraction. The multiple sclerosis patients were enrolled in a US clinical protocol that used magnetic resonance imaging to evaluate disease progression. Peripheral blood was subjected to Ficoll-Hypaque density gradient centrifugation to isolate PBMCs, which were then cryopreserved in liquid nitrogen. Study-level results and caveats: Across subjects, expanded clones never shared an identical CDR3 amino acid sequence, which suggests that the TCR-beta repertoires in every group were private. The highest TCR clonal expansion was observed in HAM/TSP patients, whereas the lowest was observed in MS patients, even when compared with healthy controls. In a phylogenetic analysis, the repertoires of 18 out of 34 MS patients fell into a single cluster of related CDR3 sequences, pointing to a possible signature at the repertoire level. The MS cluster was not associated with any clinical or MRI features, and the authors stated that larger cohorts are needed.

The chain links TRBV29-1 with TRBJ2-3, with no reliable assignment of the D segment. The receptor comes from a man younger than 35 with multiple sclerosis. Sequencing was carried out using PBMCs. This receptor has the CDR3 CSPRLGQDTQYF. The sequenced DNA: TGCAGCCCCCGGCTCGGCCAGGATACGCAGTATTTT.